The 15 T cell receptor beta chains below were found in one sample sequenced in a study of T cell responses to AZD1222 COVID-19 vaccine. The data were produced by immunoSEQ multiplex PCR, yet TCRdb's version contains in-frame clones alone and is incomplete. The data hold around 130,000 clones, with 94% observed a single time. The starting material was peripheral blood, obtained on day 0 of AZD1222 vaccination. All receptors come from an adult in good health.

DNA for the CDR3: TGTGCCACCAAGGCGGGGGCGTATAACACCGGGGAGCTGTTTTTT. This codes for CATKAGAYNTGELFF. This rearrangement joins TRBV25-1 to TRBJ2-2; possibly TRBD2 for D (7 bases). This CDR3 has 15 residues. Trimming removed 10 bases at V and 2 bases at J, with 17 bases between. Germline lookup yields CDR1 MGHDK and CDR2 SYGVNS. Full variable domain (outside the CDR3, taken from reference TRBV25-1 and TRBJ2-2): EADIYQTPRYLVIGTGKKITLECSQTMGHDKMYWYQQDPGMELHLIHYSYGVNSTEKGDLSSESTVSRIRTEHFPLTLESARPSHTSQYLCATKAGAYNTGELFFGEGSRLTVL.

This sequence joins TRBV6-6 and TRBJ2-7; no reliable D call. The V gene's germline CDR1 is MNHNY and CDR2 SVGAGI (reference sequence). The CDR3 spans 17 residues. Trimming shortened V by 5 bases and J by 4 bases, and 24 bases separated the two germline ends. For the CDR3, the DNA is TGTGCCAGCAGTCCCCGTCCTAGGGCGAAGATTCTATACGAGCAGTACTTC. Translated: CASSPRPRAKILYEQYF.

The rearrangement links TRBV15 to TRBJ1-1; D remains ambiguous. Germline V lookup: CDR1 LNHNV, CDR2 YYDKDF (reference sequence). The CDR3 is 14 residues long. Trimming shortened V by 1 base and J by 0 bases, and 6 bases separated the two germline ends. CDR3 nucleotides: TGTGCCACCAGCAGAGTCGACATGAACACTGAAGCTTTCTTT. Amino acid sequence: CATSRVDMNTEAFF.

The chain carries TRBV9 and TRBJ2-1; perhaps D is TRBD1 or TRBD2 (5 bases each). The germline CDR1 and CDR2 sequences are SGDLS and YYNGEE. V was clipped by 4 bases and J by 9 bases, with 17 bases between them. This CDR3 is 14 amino acids long. The chain's CDR3 is CASSPGPRPGEQFF. The DNA of the CDR3 is TGTGCCAGCAGCCCGGGACCCCGTCCGGGTGAGCAGTTCTTC.

The chain couples TRBV27 to TRBJ1-1; D unresolved. CDR3 size: 14 residues. Germline V lookup: CDR1 MNHEY, CDR2 SMNVEV (reference sequence). Trimming cost V 7 bases and J 10 bases, with 22 bases left between them. CDR3 sequence reads: CASTLGNGYGRAFF. The CDR3 nucleotides read TGTGCCAGCACCCTGGGGAACGGGTATGGAAGAGCTTTCTTT.

The rearrangement uses TRBV28 and TRBJ2-7; D may be TRBD1 (7 bases). CDR3 size: 14 residues. Germline V lookup: CDR1 MDHEN, CDR2 SYDVKM. Trimming left V 2 bases short and J 5 bases short, with 13 bases between. CDR3 in DNA: TGTGCCAGCAGTTTAGGAGGGGGCCTAAACGAGCAGTACTTC. This gives the protein CASSLGGGLNEQYF. Using reference TRBV28 and TRBJ2-7 for the parts outside the CDR3, the full variable domain is DVKVTQSSRYLVKRTGEKVFLECVQDMDHENMFWYRQDPGLGLRLIYFSYDVKMKEKGDIPEGYSVSREKKERFSLILESASTNQTSMYLCASSLGGGLNEQYFGPGTRLTVT.

The J gene is TRBJ2-1, the V gene TRBV3-1 (or the pseudogene TRBV3-2); D remains unclear. V was clipped by 1 base and J by 8 bases, with 6 bases between them. CDR1 and CDR2 from the germline V gene are LGHDT and YNNKEL (reference sequence). The CDR3 covers 12 residues. This CDR3 is CASSQGRDEQFF. The CDR3 DNA is TGTGCCAGCAGCCAAGGAAGGGATGAGCAGTTCTTC.

The chain recombines TRBV7-9 with TRBJ2-3; D uncertain. The germline CDR1 and CDR2 sequences are SEHNR and FQNEAQ (reference sequence). V dropped 2 bases and J dropped 3 bases, with 6 bases sitting between them. The CDR3 extends over 13 amino acids. As DNA, the CDR3 is TGTGCCAGCAGCTTATTGGGGACAGATACGCAGTATTTT. It translates to CASSLLGTDTQYF.

The chain combines TRBV20-1 with TRBJ2-7; D possibly matches TRBD1 or TRBD2 (5 bases each). V was trimmed by 5 bases and J by 7 bases, leaving 12 bases between them. There are 11 residues in the CDR3. The germline V gene encodes CDR1 DFQATT and CDR2 SNEGSKA (reference sequence). The CDR3 here is CSAGSWGEQYF. The DNA of the CDR3 is TGCAGTGCTGGGTCTTGGGGGGAGCAGTACTTC.

The V gene is TRBV13, the J gene TRBJ1-3; unclear D gene. The CDR3 loop spans 16 amino acids. In germline, CDR1 is PRHDT, CDR2 FYEKMQ (reference sequence). Trimming stripped 2 bases from V and 4 bases from J, with 15 bases between. This chain's CDR3 is CASSLRVRGTGNTIYF. The CDR3, as DNA: TGTGCCAGCAGCTTAAGGGTCCGGGGAACCGGAAACACCATATATTTT.

The V and J genes are TRBV19 and TRBJ2-3; no definite D call. V shed 6 bases and J shed 0 bases, with 10 bases lying between them. Germline assignment: CDR1 LNHDA and CDR2 SQIVND (reference sequence). The CDR3 totals 14 residues. CDR3 sequence reads: CASREIDSTDTQYF. The DNA for the CDR3 is TGTGCCAGTAGGGAAATCGACAGCACAGATACGCAGTATTTT.

This chain uses TRBV25-1 with TRBJ2-3; a weak D match, TRBD2 (6 bases). Germline lookup yields CDR1 MGHDK and CDR2 SYGVNS. This CDR3 has 16 residues. V gave up 3 bases and J gave up 5 bases, with 18 bases separating them. DNA for the CDR3: TGTGCCAGCAGTGAGGAGGGCTATCCAAGGGGAGATACGCAGTATTTT. Translated: CASSEEGYPRGDTQYF.

The chain employs TRBV25-1 and TRBJ2-4, with 9 bases lining up with TRBD2. The J segment lost 6 bases and the V segment lost 5 bases, leaving 5 bases of the junction unmatched. Germline loops: CDR1 MGHDK, CDR2 SYGVNS. The CDR3 consists of 14 residues. CDR3 in amino acids: CASSSPSGVNIQYF. The CDR3 DNA is TGTGCCAGCAGTTCGCCTAGCGGGGTAAACATTCAGTACTTC. Full variable domain (rest looked up from reference TRBV25-1 and TRBJ2-4): EADIYQTPRYLVIGTGKKITLECSQTMGHDKMYWYQQDPGMELHLIHYSYGVNSTEKGDLSSESTVSRIRTEHFPLTLESARPSHTSQYLCASSSPSGVNIQYFGAGTRLSVL.

The chain joins TRBV9 to TRBJ2-3; 10 bases map to TRBD2. Trimming at V came to 0 bases and at J to 4 bases, leaving 5 bases not matched to a gene. The CDR3 spans 16 residues. CDR1 is SGDLS and CDR2 is YYNGEE in the germline V gene. The CDR3 region is CASSVGPSGSPDTQYF. The CDR3 DNA reads TGTGCCAGCAGCGTAGGGCCTAGCGGGAGTCCAGATACGCAGTATTTT. The full variable domain, with the rest looked up from reference TRBV9 and TRBJ2-3, is DSGVTQTPKHLITATGQRVTLRCSPRSGDLSVYWYQQSLDQGLQFLIQYYNGEERAKGNILERFSAQQFPDLHSELNLSSLELGDSALYFCASSVGPSGSPDTQYFGPGTRLTVL.

The chain joins TRBV19 to TRBJ1-4; 7 bases align to TRBD1. The CDR3 spans 13 residues. The V segment lost 7 bases and the J segment 3 bases; nucleotides outside the gene matches: 2. CDR1 and CDR2 from the germline V gene are LNHDA and SQIVND (reference sequence). The CDR3 sequence is CASTDRPNEKLFF. In DNA form, the CDR3 reads TGTGCCAGTACGGACAGGCCTAATGAAAAACTGTTTTTT.